Each of the 32 T cell receptor beta chains below was sequenced from the same sample in a study of blood T cells in healthy people across ages. Through a sample-barcoded 5' primer and a J-beta primer mix, a second PCR was run for roughly 7 to 12 cycles. TCRdb ran MiXCR on the 5' RACE reads and lists one entry per CDR3 protein. Altogether 1.5 million to 2 million distinct CDR3 sequences are present, roughly 28% being singletons, with the ten largest covering roughly 8%. The specimen was blood. These receptor sequences come from a woman aged 30 to 39 in good health.

A few counts support this clonotype. The chain is built from TRBV12-3 or TRBV12-4 and TRBJ2-1; 15 nucleotides agree with TRBD2. V gave up 6 bases and J gave up 5 bases; unmatched junction bases: 5. The CDR3 runs to 16 residues. Written as DNA, the CDR3 is TGTGCCAGCAGGGGAGGACTAGCGGGGGGGGACAATGAGCAGTTCTTC. Translated, it gives CASRGGLAGGDNEQFF.

The CDR3 here is CSAKQGEVAYEQFF. CDR3 bases: TGCAGTGCTAAACAGGGGGAAGTGGCCTACGAGCAGTTCTTC. The J gene is TRBJ2-1, the V gene TRBV20-1, with 8 nucleotides matching TRBD1. CDR3 length: 14 amino acids. Germline CDR1 DFQATT, CDR2 SNEGSKA (reference sequence). Trimming cost V 4 bases and J 10 bases; bases outside gene matches: 12.

The chain recombines TRBV20-1 with TRBJ2-4; 7 positions match TRBD1. Germline V gene data show CDR1 as DFQATT and CDR2 as SNEGSKA (reference sequence). Trimming took 5 bases from V and 5 from J; bases not matched to a gene: 3. The CDR3 is made up of 12 amino acids. The CDR3 reads CSAGGQQNIQYF. The CDR3 DNA reads TGCAGTGCTGGGGGACAGCAAAACATTCAGTACTTC.

This clonotype was counted once. The chain recombines TRBV9 with TRBJ2-2, with a weak D call TRBD1 (6 bases). The CDR3 totals 17 residues. V was shortened by 1 base and J by 6 bases, with 19 bases between the two germline ends. In germline, CDR1 is SGDLS, CDR2 YYNGEE. The DNA of the CDR3 is TGTGCCAGCAGCGTAACGACAGGCCAGCTTTCGGCCGGGGAGCTGTTTTTT. The encoded protein is CASSVTTGQLSAGELFF.

The gene calls are TRBV2 and TRBJ2-3; TRBD1 matches at 8 bases. Germline V gene data show CDR1 as SNHLY and CDR2 as FYNNEI. The CDR3 is 18 amino acids. The V and J ends lost 8 bases and 3 bases, in that order; junction bases with no gene match: 19. CDR3 DNA: TGTGCCAGCTGCCGGACTGTAGCACAGGGGGTTAATACAGATACGCAGTATTTT. Encoded protein: CASCRTVAQGVNTDTQYF.

V usage is TRBV24-1 and J usage is TRBJ2-5, with 8 nucleotides matching TRBD2. The CDR3 is made up of 15 amino acids. Losses at the gene ends were 4 bases for V and 2 bases for J; bases not matched to a gene: 5. Per germline, CDR1 KGHDR and CDR2 SFDVKD. The CDR3, as DNA: TGTGCCACCAGTGACATTAGCGGGGAGCAAGAGACCCAGTACTTC. As protein: CATSDISGEQETQYF.

This clonotype occurred many times. The J gene is TRBJ2-7, the V gene TRBV20-1; the D gene is possibly TRBD2 (6 bases). CDR1 is DFQATT, CDR2 SNEGSKA, per germline (reference sequence). The CDR3 loop spans 14 amino acids. Trimming cost V 0 bases and J 4 bases, with 13 bases left between them. CDR3 protein: CSAREASVKYEQYF. The CDR3 coding sequence is TGCAGTGCTAGAGAGGCTAGCGTAAAGTACGAGCAGTACTTC.

The rearrangement uses TRBV6-2 or TRBV6-3 and TRBJ2-7; 9 bases agree with TRBD1. The V gene's germline CDR1 is MNHEY and CDR2 SVGEGT. V lost 10 bases, J lost 6 bases, and 10 bases stayed unmatched. CDR3 length equals 13 residues. The CDR3 loop is CATLGQGESEQYF. The CDR3 DNA follows: TGTGCCACCCTGGGACAGGGTGAATCCGAGCAGTACTTC.

This clonotype appeared many times. The chain couples TRBV12-3 or TRBV12-4 to TRBJ2-7; D is unresolved. The CDR3 totals 16 residues. Between the trimmed V and J ends, which lost 3 bases and 2 bases, there was a span of 17 bases. The CDR3 is CASSFDLGSDPYEQYF. As DNA, the CDR3 is TGTGCCAGCAGTTTTGATTTAGGGTCGGATCCCTACGAGCAGTACTTC.

The chain employs TRBV29-1 and TRBJ1-2, with a weak D call TRBD1 (6 bases). V lost 6 bases, J lost 3 bases, and 20 bases lay in between. The germline V gene encodes CDR1 SQVTM and CDR2 ANQGSEA. CDR3 length: 15 residues. The CDR3 reads CSVLGTPSGDYGYTF. The DNA for the CDR3 is TGCAGCGTACTTGGGACACCCTCGGGGGACTATGGCTACACCTTC.

This clonotype was detected a few times. V and J are TRBV3-1 and TRBJ2-1; D is unclear. Trimming removed 4 bases from V and 10 bases from J, with 11 bases in between. Germline V gives CDR1 LGHDT, CDR2 YNNKEL (reference sequence). CDR3 size: 12 residues. The CDR3: CASSPGEMEQFF. The CDR3 nucleotides are TGTGCCAGCAGCCCTGGGGAAATGGAGCAGTTCTTC.

In regard to this clonotype: This may arise from a read error, as a much more abundant clone is one base away. The rearrangement joins TRBV20-1 to TRBJ2-7; perhaps D is TRBD1 or TRBD2 (5 bases each). The assigned J gene may be wrong: the sequence end matches TRBJ2-5 better. The CDR3 runs to 13 residues. CDR1 and CDR2 from the germline V gene are DFQATT and SNEGSKA (reference sequence). The chain's CDR3 is CSAREGREGTQYF. DNA of the CDR3: TGCAGTGCTAGAGAGGGACGGGAAGGGACCCAGTACTTC.

This clonotype was detected ten times or more. The gene calls are TRBV29-1 and TRBJ2-7; D might be TRBD2 (6 bases). The germline V and J ends were trimmed by 3 bases and 10 bases, with 16 bases remaining between them. CDR1 is SQVTM and CDR2 is ANQGSEA in the germline V gene. The CDR3 contains 12 residues. Here the CDR3 DNA reads TGCAGCGTTGAGGGGGGACTGCCCCTCCAGTACTTC. Amino acid sequence: CSVEGGLPLQYF.

This clonotype was counted once. The V call is TRBV7-6, the J call TRBJ2-3; D gene uncertain. This CDR3 region has 16 residues. Germline-derived CDR1 and CDR2 are SGHVS and FNYEAQ. V was pared by 2 bases and J by 5 bases, with 17 bases between. The CDR3 here is CASSLRRHTGGDTQYF. The CDR3 DNA follows: TGTGCCAGCAGCTTAAGGCGTCACACCGGCGGAGATACGCAGTATTTT.

The rearrangement links TRBV20-1 to TRBJ2-5; 13 bases agree with TRBD2. This CDR3 has 17 amino acids. Germline trimming cut 4 bases from V and 4 bases from J; bases unmatched to any gene: 12. CDR1 DFQATT and CDR2 SNEGSKA come from the germline V gene (reference sequence). The CDR3 loop reads CSAILGPWTSGRETQYF. The CDR3 DNA reads as TGCAGTGCTATTTTGGGCCCATGGACTAGCGGGAGAGAGACCCAGTACTTC.

This clonotype was seen more than once but under ten times. The CDR3 reads CASSLASPSIQYF. The CDR3 nucleotides read TGCGCCAGCAGCTTGGCTAGCCCTAGCATTCAGTACTTC. The chain couples TRBV5-1 to TRBJ2-4; the D gene is possibly TRBD2 (5 bases). CDR3 length: 13 amino acids. Per germline, CDR1 SGHRS and CDR2 YFSETQ. V shed 0 bases and J shed 9 bases, with 10 bases lying between them.

J is TRBJ1-2 and V is TRBV6-5; D unclear. The germline CDR1 and CDR2 sequences are MNHEY and SVGAGI. This CDR3 comprises 15 residues. V was trimmed by 0 bases and J by 7 bases, leaving 15 bases between them. The CDR3 is CASSYSSDQLGGYTF. The CDR3 DNA reads as TGTGCCAGCAGTTACTCTTCTGACCAGTTGGGTGGCTACACCTTC.

The chain is built from TRBV29-1 and TRBJ1-1; weak D call: TRBD1 (6 bases). V was shortened by 5 bases and J by 1 base, with 17 bases between the two germline ends. The CDR3 has 15 residues. Germline CDR1 reads SQVTM; CDR2 reads ANQGSEA. The CDR3 region is CSVPRGGARNTEAFF. DNA for the CDR3: TGCAGCGTTCCCCGCGGGGGCGCGAGGAACACTGAAGCTTTCTTT.

This clonotype was observed a single time. The chain has TRBV20-1 and TRBJ2-1, with D uncertain. The length of the CDR3 is 12 residues. The germline V gene has CDR1 DFQATT and CDR2 SNEGSKA (reference sequence). The V and J ends lost 1 base and 12 bases respectively, with 13 bases between them. The CDR3 region has the DNA TGCAGTGCTAGAGTGGGAACCGATGGGCAGTTCTTC. Translation gives CSARVGTDGQFF.

This clonotype has ten or more counts. The chain is built from TRBV5-1 and TRBJ2-5; no clear D gene. This CDR3 spans 13 amino acids. V lost 2 bases and J lost 5, with 10 bases in between. Germline V lookup: CDR1 SGHRS, CDR2 YFSETQ. The CDR3 DNA follows: TGCGCCAGCAGCTTCTTTACTGGTGAGACCCAGTACTTC. It specifies CASSFFTGETQYF.

The J gene is TRBJ2-3, the V gene TRBV24-1, with TRBD2 matching over 12 bases. Germline CDR1 KGHDR, CDR2 SFDVKD. This CDR3 has 17 amino acids. V gave up 2 bases and J gave up 6 bases; unmatched junction bases: 8. The CDR3 DNA sequence: TGTGCCACCAGTGATTCCCGGCTAGCGGGGGGGTTGGATACGCAGTATTTT. It codes for CATSDSRLAGGLDTQYF.

This chain links TRBV12-3 or TRBV12-4 with TRBJ2-5; D is perhaps TRBD2 (6 bases). CDR3 length equals 14 residues. V was shortened by 2 bases and J by 5 bases, with 12 bases between the two germline ends. The CDR3 nucleotides read TGTGCCAGCAGTTTAAGGAGGGAGGTGGAGACCCAGTACTTC. This codes for CASSLRREVETQYF.

The table lists this clonotype with a few counts. V and J are TRBV12-3 or TRBV12-4 and TRBJ2-7; 9 bases line up with TRBD2. Losses at the gene ends were 0 bases for V and 7 bases for J; bases not matched to a gene: 1. This CDR3 region has 13 residues. Here the CDR3 DNA reads TGTGCCAGCAGTTTAGCTAGCGGGAGAGAGCAGTACTTC. Protein: CASSLASGREQYF.

The gene calls are TRBV20-1 and TRBJ1-2; a weak D match, TRBD1 (6 bases). Germline V lookup: CDR1 DFQATT, CDR2 SNEGSKA (reference sequence). V lost 1 base and J lost 6, with 12 bases in between. The CDR3 is made up of 13 amino acids. CDR3 nucleotide sequence: TGCAGTGCTAGAGGTGGGGGCGGAGATGGCTACACCTTC. This encodes CSARGGGGDGYTF.

The chain recombines TRBV20-1 with TRBJ2-5; 9 nucleotides align to TRBD2. The V gene end was trimmed by 5 bases and the J gene end by 3 bases; junction bases not matched to a gene: 10. Per germline, CDR1 DFQATT and CDR2 SNEGSKA (reference sequence). The CDR3 extends over 15 amino acids. CDR3 residues: CSACEGASGEETQYF. DNA for the CDR3: TGCAGTGCTTGCGAGGGGGCTAGCGGGGAAGAGACCCAGTACTTC.

The gene calls are TRBV24-1 and TRBJ1-2, with a tentative D call TRBD1 (5 bases). This CDR3 comprises 12 residues. V lost 0 bases to trimming and J lost 11 bases, with 9 bases between them. Germline V gives CDR1 KGHDR, CDR2 SFDVKD. CDR3 coding DNA: TGTGCCACCAGTGATTTGAGGGGCCAATACACCTTC. This codes for CATSDLRGQYTF.

CDR3 sequence (DNA): TGTGCCAGCGGGGGACAGGGAATCGGTGAGCAGTTCTTC. It translates to CASGGQGIGEQFF. This chain uses TRBV6-2 or TRBV6-3 with TRBJ2-1, with 9 bases identical to TRBD1. V shed 8 bases, J shed 9 bases, and the junction held 8 bases outside the gene matches. The CDR3 spans 13 residues. The germline CDR1 and CDR2 sequences are MNHEY and SVGEGT.

This clonotype was observed a few times. The chain employs TRBV7-2 and TRBJ2-1, with TRBD2 matching 11 bases. V shed 3 bases and J 8 bases; nucleotides not matched to a gene: 9. The CDR3 spans 16 residues. From germline, CDR1 is SGHTA and CDR2 FQGNSA. CDR3 sequence (DNA): TGTGCCAGCAGCTTCTCCGGGACTAGCGGTTCCTATGAGCAGTTCTTC. Its protein is CASSFSGTSGSYEQFF.

The chain has TRBV27 and TRBJ2-6, with D possibly being TRBD2 (5 bases). CDR3 length equals 20 residues. With 4 bases removed from V and 1 base from J, the gap between germline ends came to 23 bases. The germline gives CDR1 MNHEY, CDR2 SMNVEV (reference sequence). CDR3 amino acids: CASSSWVEVGALSGANVLTF. CDR3 in DNA: TGTGCCAGCAGTTCCTGGGTGGAGGTCGGCGCTCTATCTGGGGCCAACGTCCTGACTTTC.

In its sample, this clonotype was seen a few times. This chain connects TRBV4-2 to TRBJ2-7; TRBD2 matches at 10 bases. This CDR3 is 16 amino acids long. CDR1 is LGHNA and CDR2 is YNFKEQ in the germline V gene. J lost 2 bases, V lost 4 bases, and 8 bases had no gene match. DNA of the CDR3: TGTGCCAGCAGCCGCCGAATAGCGGGGGGTACCTACGAGCAGTACTTC. It codes for CASSRRIAGGTYEQYF.

This clonotype was counted a few times. The J gene is TRBJ2-1, the V gene TRBV5-1; D tentatively fits TRBD1 or TRBD2 (5 bases each). Trimming took off 4 bases at V and 10 bases at J, with 24 bases between the two ends. CDR1 SGHRS and CDR2 YFSETQ come from the germline V gene. This CDR3 comprises 16 residues. The CDR3 DNA sequence: TGCGCCAGCAGCCGCATTCGGGACGGAGAGGGAAGGGAGCAGTTCTTC. Its protein product is CASSRIRDGEGREQFF.

V and J are TRBV30 and TRBJ2-7; no clear D gene. Trimming pared 7 bases from V and 2 bases from J, leaving 15 bases between. The CDR3 runs 13 residues. Per germline, CDR1 GTSNPN and CDR2 SVGIG (reference sequence). The CDR3 reads CAFRSRTTYEQYF. Written as DNA, the CDR3 is TGTGCCTTCAGGTCCCGAACCACCTACGAGCAGTACTTC. Together with reference TRBV30 and TRBJ2-7, the CDR3 gives the full variable domain: SQTIHQWPATLVQPVGSPLSLECTVEGTSNPNLYWYRQAAGRGLQLLFYSVGIGQISSEVPQNLSASRPQDRQFILSSKKLLLSDSGFYLCAFRSRTTYEQYFGPGTRLTVT.